Presented here are 30 T cell receptor beta chains from one specimen sequenced in a study of blood T cell repertoires in COVID-19. Sequencing was performed with immunoSEQ multiplex PCR; in TCRdb, only in-frame clones are kept and a portion is missing. The data show 150,000 or so clones, more than 65% seen once. The specimen sequenced was peripheral blood. The receptor set was obtained from a woman in her forties or fifties in a cohort sampled during active or convalescent COVID-19.

This clone is categorized as medium-sized. The chain couples TRBV14 to TRBJ2-3; tentative D call: TRBD2 (5 bases). V lost 4 bases and J lost 6, with 23 bases in between. The CDR3 runs to 17 residues. Germline CDR1 and CDR2: SGHDN and FVKESK. The CDR3 DNA follows: TGTGCCAGCAGCCTCCGCGGAGGTAATCTCTGGGTTGATACGCAGTATTTT. Protein: CASSLRGGNLWVDTQYF.

The chain is built from TRBV25-1 and TRBJ2-7; 9 bases are shared with TRBD1. Trimming removed 1 base from V and 1 base from J; junction bases left unmatched: 5. This CDR3 is 16 amino acids long. CDR1 MGHDK and CDR2 SYGVNS come from the germline V gene. Here the CDR3 DNA reads TGTGCCAGCAGTGAATGGGGACAGGGTAGTTCCTACGAGCAGTACTTC. Residues: CASSEWGQGSSYEQYF.

The chain has TRBV5-1 and TRBJ2-2, with D possibly being TRBD2 (5 bases). Between the trimmed V and J ends, which lost 4 bases and 3 bases, there was a span of 10 bases. The CDR3 runs to 14 residues. Looked up from germline, CDR1 is SGHRS and CDR2 is YFSETQ. In DNA form, the CDR3 reads TGCGCCAGCAGCCGATCCGGGGACACCGGGGAGCTGTTTTTT. As protein: CASSRSGDTGELFF.

The chain recombines TRBV5-5 with TRBJ2-5; TRBD1 matches at 9 bases. V gave up 4 bases and J gave up 4 bases; unmatched junction bases: 8. CDR1 and CDR2 (germline): SGHKS, YYEKEE (reference sequence). CDR3 length: 15 amino acids. The chain's CDR3 is CASSGEQGARETQYF. Written as DNA, the CDR3 is TGTGCCAGCAGCGGGGAACAGGGGGCGCGAGAGACCCAGTACTTC.

This chain joins TRBV24-1 and TRBJ2-1, with D possibly matching TRBD2 (6 bases). CDR3 size: 15 residues. Trimming removed 3 bases at V and 9 bases at J, with 17 bases between. CDR1 and CDR2 (germline): KGHDR, SFDVKD. CDR3 in DNA: TGTGCCACCAGTGATCAAACTAGCCTGGGGGTTGAGCAGTTCTTC. It codes for CATSDQTSLGVEQFF.

The rearrangement uses TRBV30 and TRBJ2-3; D call uncertain. This CDR3 has 13 amino acids. Germline CDR1 and CDR2: GTSNPN and SVGIG (reference sequence). Trimming pared 0 bases from V and 4 bases from J, leaving 8 bases between. CDR3 region: CAWSVAGADTQYF. The CDR3 DNA reads as TGTGCCTGGAGTGTCGCAGGTGCAGATACGCAGTATTTT. The entire variable domain, with the rest obtained from reference TRBV30 and TRBJ2-3, is as follows: SQTIHQWPATLVQPVGSPLSLECTVEGTSNPNLYWYRQAAGRGLQLLFYSVGIGQISSEVPQNLSASRPQDRQFILSSKKLLLSDSGFYLCAWSVAGADTQYFGPGTRLTVL.

This clone came up a few times. This specimen includes other DNA sequences encoding the same CDR3. This chain connects TRBV2 to TRBJ1-1; D remains ambiguous. The CDR3 consists of 13 residues. V was clipped by 4 bases and J by 0 bases, with 6 bases between them. Germline CDR1 SNHLY, CDR2 FYNNEI. The CDR3 sequence is CASSGQLNTEAFF. The DNA of the CDR3 is TGTGCCAGCAGTGGTCAGTTGAACACTGAAGCTTTCTTT. Drawing the rest from reference TRBV2 and TRBJ1-1, the complete variable domain is EPEVTQTPSHQVTQMGQEVILRCVPISNHLYFYWYRQILGQKVEFLVSFYNNEISEKSEIFDDQFSVERPDGSNFTLKIRSTKLEDSAMYFCASSGQLNTEAFFGQGTRLTVV.

The rearrangement uses TRBV15 and TRBJ1-4; TRBD1 is a possible D gene (6 bases). The germline V gene encodes CDR1 LNHNV and CDR2 YYDKDF (reference sequence). V was clipped by 5 bases and J by 2 bases, with 9 bases between them. The length of the CDR3 is 14 residues. CDR3 DNA sequence: TGTGCCACCAGCTTCGACAGGACTAATGAAAAACTGTTTTTT. Its translation: CATSFDRTNEKLFF.

V and J are TRBV30 and TRBJ2-1, with TRBD2 matching over 7 bases. CDR3 length: 14 amino acids. From germline, CDR1 is GTSNPN and CDR2 SVGIG (reference sequence). V was pared by 0 bases and J by 6 bases, with 5 bases of the junction left unmatched. This CDR3 reads CAWSVLGTTNEQFF. The CDR3 DNA sequence: TGTGCCTGGAGTGTACTGGGGACTACCAATGAGCAGTTCTTC. The full variable domain, rest sourced from reference TRBV30 and TRBJ2-1, is SQTIHQWPATLVQPVGSPLSLECTVEGTSNPNLYWYRQAAGRGLQLLFYSVGIGQISSEVPQNLSASRPQDRQFILSSKKLLLSDSGFYLCAWSVLGTTNEQFFGPGTRLTVL.

The V and J genes are TRBV28 and TRBJ1-4, with a weak D call TRBD1 (5 bases). Germline CDR1 and CDR2: MDHEN and SYDVKM. This CDR3 comprises 17 residues. Trimming removed 5 bases at V and 4 bases at J, with 20 bases between. Written as DNA, the CDR3 is TGTGCCAGCAGTACTCAGAGCCCGGGACTAAATAATGAAAAACTGTTTTTT. Translated, it gives CASSTQSPGLNNEKLFF.

This clone is a singleton in its sample. V is TRBV6-6 and J is TRBJ1-2; unclear D gene. The ends were cut back, 3 bases at V and 3 bases at J, with 14 bases in the middle. This CDR3 is built from 15 residues. The germline gives CDR1 MNHNY, CDR2 SVGAGI (reference sequence). DNA of the CDR3: TGTGCCAGCAGTTATTTATCCGGGGTCGACTATGGCTACACCTTC. Amino acid sequence: CASSYLSGVDYGYTF.

The chain couples TRBV1 to TRBJ1-5; TRBD1 was called by the table and not checked on the DNA. TRBV1 is a listed pseudogene. The CDR3 is made up of 14 amino acids. CDR3 in amino acids: CTSSQAPGTGVQHF. CDR3 sequence (DNA): TGCACCAGCAGCCAAGCTCCCGGGACAGGAGTCCAGCATTTT.

The chain combines TRBV2 with TRBJ1-5; TRBD1 aligns across 7 bases. CDR1 is SNHLY and CDR2 is FYNNEI in the germline V gene. The CDR3 is 13 amino acids. The trim removed 6 bases at V and 3 bases at J, leaving 2 bases unmatched. In DNA, the CDR3 is TGTGCCAGCAGGGGGACAGCCAATCAGCCCCAGCATTTT. Protein sequence: CASRGTANQPQHF.

V is TRBV11-3 and J is TRBJ1-3; D is undetermined. Germline loops: CDR1 SGHNT, CDR2 YENEEA. Deletions cut 5 bases from V and 0 bases from J, with 11 bases between. The CDR3 loop spans 15 amino acids. CDR3 residues: CASSAGVNSGNTIYF. CDR3 sequence (DNA): TGTGCCAGCAGCGCCGGGGTCAACTCTGGAAACACCATATATTTT.

This chain uses TRBV9 with TRBJ2-5; 8 bases map to TRBD1. The CDR3 is 15 amino acids. Trimming cost V 4 bases and J 2 bases; bases outside gene matches: 7. The germline CDR1 and CDR2 sequences are SGDLS and YYNGEE. The CDR3 loop is CASSPGTGKQETQYF. The CDR3 DNA follows: TGTGCCAGCAGCCCAGGGACAGGAAAACAAGAGACCCAGTACTTC.

The DNA for the CDR3 is TGTGCCATCAGTCAACAGGGAGGGATTGGGCAGCCCCAGCATTTT. Its protein product is CAISQQGGIGQPQHF. The rearrangement joins TRBV10-3 to TRBJ1-5, with a tentative D call TRBD1 (6 bases). V shed 5 bases and J shed 7 bases, with 18 bases lying between them. The CDR3 loop spans 15 amino acids. In germline, CDR1 is ENHRY, CDR2 SYGVKD.

The genes are TRBV2 and TRBJ2-2; 7 bases are a match to TRBD1. Per the germline V gene, CDR1 is SNHLY and CDR2 is FYNNEI. The CDR3 extends over 14 amino acids. V gave up 3 bases and J gave up 6 bases; unmatched junction bases: 4. CDR3 coding DNA: TGTGCCAGCAGTGACTTCACAGGGGCCGGGGAGCTGTTTTTT. This encodes CASSDFTGAGELFF.

The chain recombines TRBV5-1 with TRBJ2-3; TRBD2 matches 8 bases. V gave up 4 bases and J gave up 2 bases; unmatched junction bases: 3. CDR1 is SGHRS, CDR2 YFSETQ, per germline. This CDR3 has 14 amino acids. The CDR3 loop reads CASSPGGPTDTQYF. CDR3 bases: TGCGCCAGCAGCCCGGGGGGGCCCACAGATACGCAGTATTTT.

V gene TRBV7-8 combines with J gene TRBJ1-2, with D possibly TRBD1 on 6 matching bases. Germline V gene data show CDR1 as SGHVS and CDR2 as FQNEAQ. V lost 5 bases, J lost 7 bases, and 23 bases lay in between. This CDR3 comprises 16 residues. CDR3 coding DNA: TGTGCCAGCAGCCAATTAGCGGGACAAGCACTTGGTGGCTACACCTTC. Translation gives CASSQLAGQALGGYTF.

In its sample, this clone was seen a few times. This rearrangement joins TRBV19 to TRBJ1-2; D not certain. Germline CDR1 is LNHDA and CDR2 is SQIVND (reference sequence). The V and J ends lost 7 bases and 6 bases respectively, with 6 bases between them. This CDR3 contains 10 residues. CDR3 sequence: CASKRDGYTF. CDR3 in DNA: TGTGCCAGTAAGCGTGATGGCTACACCTTC.

This clone occurred a few times. The chain's CDR3 is CASSHKTSGGSGELFF. The CDR3 DNA sequence: TGCGCCAGCAGCCACAAAACTAGCGGGGGGTCCGGGGAGCTGTTTTTT. This chain links TRBV4-3 with TRBJ2-2, with 12 bases identical to TRBD2. The CDR3 consists of 16 residues. Looked up from germline, CDR1 is LGHNA and CDR2 is YSLEER. V lost 3 bases to trimming and J lost 6 bases; unmatched junction nucleotides: 5.

This rearrangement joins TRBV2 to TRBJ1-5; 9 positions match TRBD1. The V segment lost 0 bases and the J segment 0 bases; nucleotides outside the gene matches: 12. The germline V gene has CDR1 SNHLY and CDR2 FYNNEI. The CDR3 contains 20 residues. As DNA, the CDR3 is TGTGCCAGCAGTGAAGCATGGGGGACAGGGTTGGTCTATAGCAATCAGCCCCAGCATTTT. As protein: CASSEAWGTGLVYSNQPQHF.

This clone was found a few times. Germline and junction disagree at one end, which may indicate a read error. V and J are TRBV7-7 and TRBJ2-1, with D possibly TRBD1 on 6 matching bases. Germline loops: CDR1 SSHAT, CDR2 FNYEAQ (reference sequence). The CDR3 totals 16 residues. The CDR3 bases are TGTGCTAGCAGCTTAAGCCAGGGTGGCAGGGGCAATGAGCAGTTCTTC. Protein: CASSLSQGGRGNEQFF. The full variable domain, in which reference TRBV7-7 and TRBJ2-1 provide the parts outside the CDR3, is GAGVSQSPRYKVTKRGQDVTLRCDPISSHATLYWYQQALGQGPEFLTYFNYEAQPDKSGLPSDRFSAERPEGSISTLTIQRTEQRDSAMYRCASSLSQGGRGNEQFFGPGTRLTVL.

V gene TRBV4-1 combines with J gene TRBJ1-2; D ambiguous. V lost 1 base, J lost 7 bases, and 16 bases lay in between. The CDR3 length is 15 residues. Germline-derived CDR1 and CDR2 are MGHRA and YSYEKL. CDR3 nucleotide sequence: TGCGCCAGCAGCCAAGGAGCGACGATTTTTTCTGGCTACACCTTC. Translation: CASSQGATIFSGYTF.

The gene calls are TRBV21-1 and TRBJ1-5. TRBV21-1 is a recognized pseudogene. The length of the CDR3 is 15 residues. This CDR3 reads CASSKDDAEDQPQHF. CDR3 nucleotide sequence: TGTGCCAGCAGCAAAGACGACGCCGAGGATCAGCCCCAGCATTTT.

The chain employs TRBV19 and TRBJ2-1; D is perhaps TRBD1 (5 bases). Germline-derived CDR1 and CDR2 are LNHDA and SQIVND (reference sequence). The CDR3 length is 15 residues. Trimming removed 7 bases at V and 7 bases at J, with 20 bases between. The CDR3 DNA reads TGTGCCAGTAATCCGATCCAGGGAACGGTGAATGAGCAGTTCTTC. As protein: CASNPIQGTVNEQFF.

The chain combines TRBV7-8 with TRBJ1-6; 7 nucleotides match TRBD1. Germline V lookup: CDR1 SGHVS, CDR2 FQNEAQ. The CDR3 totals 17 residues. The trim removed 5 bases at V and 8 bases at J, leaving 15 bases unmatched. The CDR3 DNA reads as TGTGCCAGCAGCCGAGTCGGGGGACAGACGGCTGATTCACCCCTCCACTTT. Translation: CASSRVGGQTADSPLHF.

This clone came up once. CDR3 loop: CASSPRISTDNEKLFF. The CDR3 DNA reads TGTGCCAGCTCACCACGGATTTCTACAGATAATGAAAAACTGTTTTTT. This chain connects TRBV18 to TRBJ1-4; no definite D call. V gave up 1 base and J gave up 4 bases, with 13 bases separating them. The germline V gene encodes CDR1 KGHSH and CDR2 LQKENI. This CDR3 has 16 residues.

This clone came up a few times. This chain joins TRBV5-8 and TRBJ1-5, with 7 positions matching TRBD1. After removal of 9 bases from V and 2 bases from J, the junction contained 5 bases not matched to a gene. Germline CDR1 is SGHTS and CDR2 is YDEGEE. This CDR3 is built from 13 residues. CDR3 residues: CATRGTGNQPQHF. The CDR3 DNA follows: TGTGCCACCAGAGGGACAGGCAATCAGCCCCAGCATTTT.

V and J are TRBV4-3 and TRBJ2-7; 7 bases align to TRBD1. CDR3 size: 14 residues. The V gene end was trimmed by 6 bases and the J gene end by 1 base; junction bases not matched to a gene: 6. From germline, CDR1 is LGHNA and CDR2 YSLEER. The CDR3 protein is CASSRDSGSYEQYF. The CDR3, as DNA: TGCGCCAGCAGTCGGGACAGCGGATCCTACGAGCAGTACTTC.